Listed below are T cell receptor beta chains from one sample, sequenced in a study of blood T cell repertoires in COVID-19. Some clones are missing from TCRdb's copy, which holds only in-frame ones; the method was immunoSEQ multiplex PCR. Here the sample spans under 150,000 clones, 86% being singletons. The sequenced sample was PBMCs or T cells enriched from blood (not recorded which). The receptors stem from a woman aged 45-65 years who had recovered from COVID-19. CDR3s include the opening cysteine and the closing phenylalanine or tryptophan. The order of the fields is clone size, J gene, V gene, D gene, CDR3 DNA, CDR3 protein. D genes are given only for firm matches. The listing skips clone size in some rows; elsewhere it reads once, few, many or a size class.

once | TRBJ1-4 | TRBV11-2 | TRBD1 | TGTGCCAGCAGCATGGGACAGGTTGAAAAACTGTTTTTT | CASSMGQVEKLFF
NA | TRBJ2-4 | TRBV11-2 | TRBD1 | TGTGCCAGCAGCTCCTCAGGGGGCTTCAGTGACATTCAGTACTTC | CASSSSGGFSDIQYF
NA | TRBJ2-7 | TRBV18 | NA | TGTGCCAGCTCACTCACCTCCCGCACAGAGTACGAGCAGTACTTC | CASSLTSRTEYEQYF
NA | TRBJ1-2 | TRBV7-2 | TRBD1 | TGTGCCAGCAGCTTAGCGTCGGCAGGGGGCGCCTATGGCTACACCTTC | CASSLASAGGAYGYTF
few | TRBJ1-3 | TRBV19 | NA | TGTGCCAGTAGTACCCTTCCCGGAAACACCATATATTTT | CASSTLPGNTIYF
NA | TRBJ2-2 | TRBV27 | TRBD2 | TGTGCCAGCAGTTTACGGGGACTAGCGGCCACCGGGGAGCTGTTTTTT | CASSLRGLAATGELFF
NA | TRBJ2-7 | TRBV24-1 | TRBD1 | TGTGCCTTCCCCGGGACAGCCTCCTACGAGCAGTACTTC | CAFPGTASYEQYF
NA | TRBJ2-3 | TRBV6-5 | NA | TGTGCCAGCAGCCCGGGACATAGCACAGATACGCAGTATTTT | CASSPGHSTDTQYF
NA | TRBJ2-2 | TRBV10-3 | TRBD1 | TGTGCCATCAGTGAGTGGACAGGGGGAACCGGGGAGCTGTTTTTT | CAISEWTGGTGELFF
NA | TRBJ2-5 | TRBV7-7 | NA | TGTGCTAGCAGCTTAGCGAGCTTAGAGAGGGAGACCCAGTACTTC | CASSLASLERETQYF
NA | TRBJ2-3 | TRBV2 | NA | TGTGCCAGCATCCCATTCCCTCAGGGGAGCACAGATACGCAGTATTTT | CASIPFPQGSTDTQYF
once | TRBJ1-1 | TRBV18 | NA | TGTGCCAGCACGAACAGGGAAGGGGGTGAAGCTTTCTTT | CASTNREGGEAFF
NA | TRBJ2-3 | TRBV3-1/TRBV3-2 | TRBD2 | TGTGCCACCTCGAAGGCTAGCGGGAACCTAGATACGCAGTATTTT | CATSKASGNLDTQYF
NA | TRBJ2-7 | TRBV27 | NA | TGTGCCAGCAGTTTATCTCCCTCGTCCGTTTCCTACGAGCAGTACTTC | CASSLSPSSVSYEQYF
NA | TRBJ2-5 | TRBV27 | TRBD1 | TGTGCCAGCAGGCTGCGTGCAGGGGGTCGGGAGACCCAGTACTTC | CASRLRAGGRETQYF
NA | TRBJ1-6 | TRBV7-3 | TRBD1 | TGTGCCAGCAGCTTAACGGGACAGGCGAGTTCACCCCTCCACTTT | CASSLTGQASSPLHF